These 5 T cell receptor beta chains came from one sample sequenced in a study of control samples from healthy donors and cancer patients. Libraries were prepared by immunoSEQ multiplex PCR; TCRdb keeps only in-frame clonotypes and omits some of them. The sample shows 150,000 to 200,000 clones, 85% to 90% of them seen only once. Source material: blood. The receptors shown here come from a woman aged 25 to 39 in good health.

V usage is TRBV9 and J usage is TRBJ1-1, with D tentatively TRBD1 (6 bases). The germline V gene encodes CDR1 SGDLS and CDR2 YYNGEE. CDR3 length: 15 amino acids. Trimming took off 0 bases at V and 4 bases at J, with 13 bases between the two ends. The chain's CDR3 is CASSVDGGAGTEAFF. For the CDR3, the DNA is TGTGCCAGCAGCGTAGATGGGGGGGCCGGCACTGAAGCTTTCTTT.

To note about this clone: Within the sample, other DNA sequences also encode this same CDR3. The chain carries TRBV5-1 and TRBJ2-7; 8 bases match TRBD2. The CDR3 consists of 15 residues. Trimming at V came to 1 base and at J to 2 bases, leaving 5 bases not matched to a gene. The germline CDR1 and CDR2 sequences are SGHRS and YFSETQ. The chain's CDR3 is CASSLSRGGAYEQYF. CDR3 nucleotide sequence: TGCGCCAGCAGCTTGAGCCGGGGGGGGGCCTACGAGCAGTACTTC.

This clone was observed a single time. The rearrangement uses TRBV11-2 and TRBJ2-3; D perhaps matches TRBD2 (6 bases). This CDR3 is 15 amino acids long. Trimming left V 2 bases short and J 0 bases short, with 9 bases between. Germline V gene sequence: CDR1 SGHAT, CDR2 FQNNGV. This CDR3 is CASSLRGMSTDTQYF. CDR3 nucleotides: TGTGCCAGCAGCTTACGGGGGATGAGCACAGATACGCAGTATTTT.

The gene calls are TRBV5-1 and TRBJ1-1, with D tentatively TRBD1 (5 bases). Per the germline V gene, CDR1 is SGHRS and CDR2 is YFSETQ. The CDR3 runs 15 residues. Deletions cut 4 bases from V and 5 bases from J, with 18 bases between. The CDR3 loop reads CASSRGRGVTTEAFF. The DNA for the CDR3 is TGCGCCAGCAGCCGGGGACGAGGGGTAACTACTGAAGCTTTCTTT.

The genes are TRBV6-5 and TRBJ2-7; a weak D match, TRBD1 (6 bases). The CDR3 totals 14 residues. The V end was cut by 2 bases, the J end by 2 bases, with 10 bases between. Germline V gives CDR1 MNHEY, CDR2 SVGAGI. The CDR3 loop is CASSYDGQTYEQYV. In DNA, the CDR3 is TGTGCCAGCAGTTACGATGGACAGACCTACGAGCAGTACGTC.